The present TCR beta chain was sequenced within a study of control samples from healthy donors and cancer patients. This clone turned up a few times. Sequencing was performed with immunoSEQ multiplex PCR; in TCRdb, only in-frame clones are kept and a portion is missing. The data show about 160,000 clones, approximately 94% seen once. This receptor was obtained from a man between 60 and 75 years old with colorectal cancer. The specimen was PBMCs.

For the CDR3, the DNA is TGTGCCAGCAGCCCCGGTCGGGACACTGAAGCTTTCTTT. This sequence encodes CASSPGRDTEAFF. This rearrangement joins TRBV9 to TRBJ1-1; D is uncertain. CDR3 length: 13 amino acids. The V end was cut by 4 bases, the J end by 3 bases, with 10 bases between. Per germline, CDR1 SGDLS and CDR2 YYNGEE.